Each of the 9 T cell receptor beta chains below was sequenced from the same sample in a study of PD-L1 blockade in urothelial cancer. The assay was immunoSEQ multiplex PCR, and TCRdb's table has in-frame clones only and misses some. The table shows tens of thousands of clones, with 70% to 85% occurring only once. The sample here was PBMCs, taken around atezolizumab (anti-PD-L1) treatment. All receptors come from a man aged 55 to 70 with urothelial cancer.

About this clone: Because the CDR3's place on the DNA is in doubt, the DNA is left out and the CDR3 is given as listed by TCRdb. The V call is TRBV5-6, the J call TRBJ1-3. Germline CDR1 reads SGHDT; CDR2 reads YYEEEE. Counting both end residues, the CDR3 totals 19 amino acids. The CDR3 is CASSYASGRGLDSGNTIYF.

The chain is built from TRBV9 and TRBJ2-1; 14 bases map to TRBD2. Germline trimming cut 3 bases from V and 8 bases from J; bases unmatched to any gene: 13. Germline lookup yields CDR1 SGDLS and CDR2 YYNGEE. The CDR3 sequence is 18 residues long. CDR3 sequence: CASSEYSGLAGVGYEQFF. The CDR3 DNA reads TGTGCCAGCAGCGAATATTCGGGACTAGCGGGAGTTGGGTATGAGCAGTTCTTC.

This clone was detected a few times. The rearrangement joins TRBV6-5 to TRBJ1-6, with 7 bases fitting TRBD1. The junction had 2 bases not matched to a gene; V was cut back by 7 bases and J by 2 bases. This CDR3 comprises 14 residues. The V gene's germline CDR1 is MNHEY and CDR2 SVGAGI. The CDR3, as DNA: TGTGCCAGCACCGGACAGGCCTATAATTCACCCCTCCACTTT. Protein: CASTGQAYNSPLHF.

V gene TRBV7-2 combines with J gene TRBJ1-5, with TRBD1 matching 10 bases. CDR1 is SGHTA and CDR2 is FQGNSA in the germline V gene. CDR3 length: 19 residues. Trimming took 0 bases from V and 6 from J; bases not matched to a gene: 14. CDR3 DNA sequence: TGTGCCAGCAGCTTAGCTAGGACAGGGGGTCGTGTTTTGCGTCAGCCCCAGCATTTT. Protein product: CASSLARTGGRVLRQPQHF.

The genes are TRBV6-5 and TRBJ2-4, with D possibly TRBD1 on 6 matching bases. Trimming removed 5 bases from V and 3 bases from J, with 11 bases in between. CDR3 length: 14 residues. Germline-derived CDR1 and CDR2 are MNHEY and SVGAGI. The CDR3 region has the DNA TGTGCCAGCAGTCCCGGGACAATCAAAAACATTCAGTACTTC. It translates to CASSPGTIKNIQYF.

The CDR3: CASSLTGVAGGYTF. Here the CDR3 DNA reads TGTGCCAGCAGCTTAACTGGGGTAGCGGGTGGCTACACCTTC. The rearrangement joins TRBV7-6 to TRBJ1-2; no firm D call. CDR1 is SGHVS, CDR2 FNYEAQ, per germline. This CDR3 region has 14 residues. Trimming took 2 bases from V and 7 from J, leaving 14 bases between them.

The V call is TRBV9, the J call TRBJ2-3; TRBD2 matches at 11 bases. The CDR3 is made up of 17 amino acids. Per germline, CDR1 SGDLS and CDR2 YYNGEE. After removal of 0 bases from V and 2 bases from J, the junction contained 5 bases not matched to a gene. CDR3 nucleotides: TGTGCCAGCAGCGTAGCTAGCGGGGGGAGACCCACAGATACGCAGTATTTT. Translated: CASSVASGGRPTDTQYF.

The gene calls are TRBV7-6 and TRBJ2-5; 9 bases fit TRBD1. This CDR3 is 15 amino acids long. Germline trimming cut 1 base from V and 5 bases from J; bases unmatched to any gene: 5. CDR1 SGHVS and CDR2 FNYEAQ come from the germline V gene. As DNA, the CDR3 is TGTGCCAGCAGCTTAGAAGGACAGGGGTGGGAGACCCAGTACTTC. Translation: CASSLEGQGWETQYF.

This chain uses TRBV6-6 with TRBJ1-5, with D possibly matching TRBD1 (5 bases). The germline CDR1 and CDR2 sequences are MNHNY and SVGAGI (reference sequence). Trimming removed 6 bases from V and 5 bases from J, with 8 bases in between. The CDR3 covers 12 residues. In nucleotides, the CDR3 is TGTGCCAGCAGCGCGACAGATCAGCCCCAGCATTTT. It translates to CASSATDQPQHF.